These 20 T cell receptor beta chains originate from one sample sequenced in a study of T cells in Graves' hyperthyroidism and ophthalmopathy. TCR beta CDR3 regions were amplified from RNA. HTBI primers drove first-round RT-PCR of the TCR CDR3. A single record per CDR3 protein comes from TCRdb applying MiXCR to the multiplex PCR reads. This sample carries roughly 250,000 distinct CDR3 sequences, 13% to 15% of them seen once, and the ten largest clones take about an eighth. The sample comprised blood. These TCRs come from a woman in her forties with Graves' hyperthyroidism that later progressed to Graves' ophthalmopathy.

This clonotype was seen repeatedly, ten times or more. The chain links TRBV15 to TRBJ2-1, with 12 bases fitting TRBD1. Germline values: CDR1 LNHNV, CDR2 YYDKDF (reference sequence). The V gene end was trimmed by 4 bases and the J gene end by 12 bases; junction bases not matched to a gene: 13. This CDR3 region has 16 residues. This chain's CDR3 is CATSKYTGTGGDGQFF. The DNA of the CDR3 is TGTGCCACCAGCAAATATACCGGGACAGGGGGCGATGGGCAGTTCTTC. Drawing the rest from reference TRBV15 and TRBJ2-1, the complete variable domain is DAMVIQNPRYQVTQFGKPVTLSCSQTLNHNVMYWYQQKSSQAPKLLFHYYDKDFNNEADTPDNFQSRRPNTSFCFLDIRSPGLGDTAMYLCATSKYTGTGGDGQFFGPGTRLTVL.

This clonotype was observed a few times. CDR3 coding DNA: TGTGCCAGCTCACCGAACTCAGGGGTCGGTTCACCCCTCCACTTT. This sequence encodes CASSPNSGVGSPLHF. The rearrangement links TRBV18 to TRBJ1-6, with D possibly being TRBD1 (6 bases). V was shortened by 3 bases and J by 9 bases, with 15 bases between the two germline ends. Looked up from germline, CDR1 is KGHSH and CDR2 is LQKENI. The CDR3 runs to 15 residues.

This clonotype was picked up a small number of times. The rearrangement uses TRBV11-3 and TRBJ2-1; TRBD2 is a possible D gene (6 bases). Trimming shortened V by 0 bases and J by 9 bases, and 9 bases separated the two germline ends. Germline assignment: CDR1 SGHNT and CDR2 YENEEA. This CDR3 region has 13 residues. This CDR3 reads CASSLEAGSEQFF. CDR3 DNA sequence: TGTGCCAGCAGCTTAGAAGCCGGGAGTGAGCAGTTCTTC.

This clonotype has a count of ten or more. The chain is built from TRBV28 and TRBJ2-5; 7 positions match TRBD2. CDR3 size: 14 residues. With V trimmed by 4 bases and J by 1 base, 3 bases remained unmatched. In germline, CDR1 is MDHEN, CDR2 SYDVKM. The CDR3 DNA sequence: TGTGCCAGCAGTTCCCTAGCGGCCCAAGAGACCCAGTACTTC. Encoded protein: CASSSLAAQETQYF.

The chain employs TRBV12-3 or TRBV12-4 and TRBJ1-5, with D perhaps TRBD1 (6 bases). Trimming stripped 3 bases from V and 0 bases from J, with 18 bases between. This CDR3 is 18 amino acids long. CDR3 loop: CASSFIGQKSGSNQPQHF. The CDR3 DNA is TGTGCCAGCAGTTTTATCGGACAGAAATCGGGTAGCAATCAGCCCCAGCATTTT.

This clonotype was detected many times. This chain uses TRBV11-2 with TRBJ2-7, with a tentative D call TRBD2 (6 bases). The CDR3 sequence is 15 residues long. Germline loops: CDR1 SGHAT, CDR2 FQNNGV. The V end was cut by 5 bases, the J end by 0 bases, with 14 bases between. The CDR3 reads CASSPSLGSSYEQYF. The CDR3 bases are TGTGCCAGCAGCCCTTCCCTCGGGAGCTCCTACGAGCAGTACTTC.

Concerning this clonotype itself: This may be a read error, as it is one base from a much larger clone. The DNA for the CDR3 is TGCAGTGCTGGGCAGGCAGCCGGGGAGCTGTTTTTT. Protein: CSAGQAAGELFF. The rearrangement joins TRBV20-1 to TRBJ2-2; D call uncertain. Trimming cost V 5 bases and J 6 bases, with 10 bases left between them. The CDR3 loop spans 12 amino acids. Germline CDR1 is DFQATT and CDR2 is SNEGSKA (reference sequence).

This clonotype was counted at least ten times. The chain uses TRBV10-3 and TRBJ1-5, with D tentatively TRBD1 (5 bases). Germline V gives CDR1 ENHRY, CDR2 SYGVKD. This CDR3 is 14 amino acids long. Trimming cost V 3 bases and J 0 bases, with 6 bases left between them. Here the CDR3 DNA reads TGTGCCATCAGTGACAGGGATAGCAATCAGCCCCAGCATTTT. Translation gives CAISDRDSNQPQHF.

The chain links TRBV14 to TRBJ2-7; maybe TRBD2 (6 bases). Germline CDR1 reads SGHDN; CDR2 reads FVKESK. Trimming removed 1 base at V and 3 bases at J, with 13 bases between. This CDR3 comprises 15 residues. Here the CDR3 reads CASSQVGTPYYEQYF. CDR3 in DNA: TGTGCCAGCAGCCAAGTGGGGACTCCTTACTACGAGCAGTACTTC.

This clonotype was recorded at least ten times. The V call is TRBV27, the J call TRBJ2-7; TRBD1 matches at 8 bases. V shed 7 bases and J 0 bases; nucleotides not matched to a gene: 11. CDR3 size: 16 residues. Looked up from germline, CDR1 is MNHEY and CDR2 is SMNVEV (reference sequence). The CDR3: CASKNGRGQGSYEQYF. The CDR3 DNA is TGTGCCAGCAAGAACGGCAGGGGGCAGGGCTCCTACGAGCAGTACTTC.

Concerning this clonotype itself: This may be a read error, as it is one base from a much larger clone. CDR3 nucleotide sequence: TGTGCCTGCAGTTTAGGGATACAGGGTTGGACGCAGTATTTT. Amino acids: CACSLGIQGWTQYF. The chain is built from TRBV28 and TRBJ2-3; a possible D gene is TRBD1 (6 bases). This CDR3 comprises 14 residues. The germline V gene encodes CDR1 MDHEN and CDR2 SYDVKM.

This clonotype was observed at least ten times. The chain carries TRBV30 and TRBJ2-7; 8 bases fit TRBD1. CDR1 and CDR2 from the germline V gene are GTSNPN and SVGIG (reference sequence). The V gene end was trimmed by 1 base and the J gene end by 1 base; junction bases not matched to a gene: 6. The CDR3 consists of 15 residues. The CDR3 loop is CAWSAHRTGSYEQYF. The CDR3 nucleotides are TGTGCCTGGAGTGCGCACCGGACAGGGTCCTACGAGCAGTACTTC.

There are many counts of this clonotype. The genes are TRBV4-1 and TRBJ2-7, with unresolved D. The CDR3 is 13 residues long. The V and J ends lost 5 bases and 3 bases respectively, with 11 bases between them. Germline V lookup: CDR1 MGHRA, CDR2 YSYEKL. The CDR3 region has the DNA TGCGCCAGCAGCTCCCGGGCTTTCTACGAGCAGTACTTC. The encoded protein is CASSSRAFYEQYF.

This clonotype was counted at least ten times. V gene TRBV11-2 combines with J gene TRBJ1-2; D uncertain. The V and J ends lost 1 base and 5 bases respectively, with 11 bases between them. Germline CDR1 is SGHAT and CDR2 is FQNNGV. The length of the CDR3 is 14 residues. The CDR3 nucleotides are TGTGCCAGCAGCTTAGGCCGGTTTGATTATGGCTACACCTTC. Its protein is CASSLGRFDYGYTF. The whole variable domain, filled in from reference TRBV11-2 and TRBJ1-2, reads EAGVAQSPRYKIIEKRQSVAFWCNPISGHATLYWYQQILGQGPKLLIQFQNNGVVDDSQLPKDRFSAERLKGVDSTLKIQPAKLEDSAVYLCASSLGRFDYGYTFGSGTRLTVV.

The chain uses TRBV7-9 and TRBJ1-1; the D is unclear. Trimming pared 1 base from V and 2 bases from J, leaving 11 bases between. The V gene's germline CDR1 is SEHNR and CDR2 FQNEAQ (reference sequence). CDR3 length equals 15 residues. CDR3 nucleotide sequence: TGTGCCAGCAGCTTAGGGGTGGGCTTAAACACTGAAGCTTTCTTT. Translated: CASSLGVGLNTEAFF.

This clonotype was seen repeatedly, ten times or more. This chain joins TRBV7-2 and TRBJ1-1, with D uncertain. V shed 2 bases and J shed 5 bases, with 15 bases lying between them. The CDR3 consists of 15 residues. CDR1 is SGHTA and CDR2 is FQGNSA in the germline V gene. The CDR3 DNA follows: TGTGCCAGCAGCTTATGGTTGGGCGGAGAGACTGAAGCTTTCTTT. The encoded protein is CASSLWLGGETEAFF.

In its sample, this clonotype was seen many times. This CDR3 reads CASSHWDRRNSPLHF. CDR3 in DNA: TGTGCCAGCAGCCACTGGGACCGGAGAAATTCACCCCTCCACTTT. The chain is built from TRBV7-8 and TRBJ1-6; possible D gene TRBD1, 5 bases. Germline CDR1 reads SGHVS; CDR2 reads FQNEAQ. There are 15 residues in the CDR3. Trimming took off 5 bases at V and 7 bases at J, with 15 bases between the two ends.

The genes are TRBV7-9 and TRBJ2-2, with D possibly matching TRBD2 (6 bases). Germline V gives CDR1 SEHNR, CDR2 FQNEAQ (reference sequence). The CDR3 consists of 15 residues. Trimming took off 7 bases at V and 7 bases at J, with 19 bases between the two ends. CDR3 amino acids: CASNSATGVVGELFF. Here the CDR3 DNA reads TGTGCCAGCAACTCTGCGACGGGAGTGGTCGGGGAGCTGTTTTTT.

This chain links TRBV6-1 with TRBJ1-1; D not certain. The CDR3 is 14 amino acids. CDR1 MNHNS and CDR2 SASEGT come from the germline V gene. V dropped 0 bases and J dropped 1 base, with 6 bases sitting between them. CDR3 amino acids: CASSEAGWNTEAFF. CDR3 in DNA: TGTGCCAGCAGTGAAGCGGGGTGGAACACTGAAGCTTTCTTT.

This clonotype was seen repeatedly, ten times or more. The gene calls are TRBV10-3 and TRBJ2-5; possibly TRBD1 for D (6 bases). Per the germline V gene, CDR1 is ENHRY and CDR2 is SYGVKD. With 2 bases removed from V and 5 bases from J, the gap between germline ends came to 6 bases. The CDR3 length is 12 residues. CDR3 DNA: TGTGCCATCAGTGAGAGGGGGGAGACCCAGTACTTC. Protein sequence: CAISERGETQYF.